These T cell receptor beta chains were read from a single sample in a study of blood T cell repertoires in COVID-19. Data came from immunoSEQ multiplex PCR; TCRdb stores just in-frame clones and leaves some out. The sample holds about 360,000 clones, 81% seen once. Sequenced input: peripheral blood. The receptors here all came from a human donor with acute or convalescent COVID-19. The donor label of this sample is uncertain. The conserved cysteine and the conserved F or W are not part of the CDR3 here. D genes are given only for firm matches. Expanded clones are given a class, and other clones once, few, many or no size at all.

cdr3_aa | j_call | v_call | clone_size | d_call
ASSLGATRPLDEQY | TRBJ2-7 | TRBV11-2 | . | .
ASSTRTGVNSPLH | TRBJ1-6 | TRBV11-2 | . | TRBD1
ASRKTATNTEAF | TRBJ1-1 | TRBV2 | . | .
SARQVVTEAF | TRBJ1-1 | TRBV29-1 | . | .
AIGRTSGGLADTQY | TRBJ2-3 | TRBV10-3 | . | TRBD2
ASSLELAGLSQY | TRBJ2-3 | TRBV5-8 | . | TRBD2
ASSLGIQGTVYEQY | TRBJ2-7 | TRBV7-9 | . | .
ASSLRQGTRSDTQY | TRBJ2-3 | TRBV28 | once | TRBD1
ASRGGLSYEQY | TRBJ2-7 | TRBV2 | . | .
ASSPQDFQETQY | TRBJ2-5 | TRBV3-1/TRBV3-2 | . | .
ASSLGTQGYNEQF | TRBJ2-1 | TRBV3-1/TRBV3-2 | few | .
ASSFRTGNSPLH | TRBJ1-6 | TRBV7-2 | . | .
ASRTPPGEGNTGELF | TRBJ2-2 | TRBV5-5 | . | .
ASSSSDRGNYGYT | TRBJ1-2 | TRBV6-5 | . | TRBD1
ASSLGTSGGPTDTQY | TRBJ2-3 | TRBV5-1 | . | TRBD2
ASSIGGAYNEQF | TRBJ2-1 | TRBV19 | . | .
ASSLNDRVNTEAF | TRBJ1-1 | TRBV5-5 | . | .
ASSLQLNTEAF | TRBJ1-1 | TRBV5-1 | . | .
ASGQGNYGYT | TRBJ1-2 | TRBV28 | . | TRBD1
ASSASGVGNIQY | TRBJ2-4 | TRBV5-1 | . | TRBD2
AWSQGFGYGYT | TRBJ1-2 | TRBV30 | . | .
ASSPGGGRNTEAF | TRBJ1-1 | TRBV18 | . | .
ASSLRGHGYEQY | TRBJ2-7 | TRBV28 | . | .
ASSLEASGSYEQY | TRBJ2-7 | TRBV5-1 | . | .
AWSGDRVATEAF | TRBJ1-1 | TRBV30 | few | TRBD1
ASRGTGRGQPQH | TRBJ1-5 | TRBV2 | . | TRBD1